Listed below are T cell receptor beta chains from one sample, sequenced in a study of T cell changes during pregnancy in multiple sclerosis. Clones were read by immunoSEQ multiplex PCR, and TCRdb kept only the in-frame ones, dropping some. Of over 65,000 clones in the sample, about 95% were seen once. Source: peripheral blood, taken in the third trimester of pregnancy. The receptors stem from a female donor with multiple sclerosis, enrolled in a pregnancy study. Each CDR3 is given with its conserved first and last residue. Each record gives: D gene, clone size, J gene, V gene, CDR3 length, CDR3 protein, CDR3 DNA. A D gene is named only where the DNA matches it firmly. Clone size appears in some rows only: once, few, many, or a class for an expanded clone.

D gene: -
clone size: -
J gene: TRBJ1-4
V gene: TRBV30
CDR3 length: 13
CDR3 protein: CAWSVQVTEKLFF
CDR3 DNA: TGTGCCTGGAGTGTACAGGTTACGGAAAAACTGTTTTTT

D gene: TRBD1
clone size: -
J gene: TRBJ2-5
V gene: TRBV7-3
CDR3 length: 15
CDR3 protein: CASSRLGTVGETQYF
CDR3 DNA: TGTGCCAGCAGCCGCCTCGGGACAGTCGGGGAGACCCAGTACTTC

D gene: -
clone size: -
J gene: TRBJ1-5
V gene: TRBV19
CDR3 length: 16
CDR3 protein: CASSNTQGNNNQPQHF
CDR3 DNA: TGTGCCAGTAGTAACACACAGGGAAACAACAATCAGCCCCAGCATTTT

D gene: -
clone size: -
J gene: TRBJ2-7
V gene: TRBV7-2
CDR3 length: 13
CDR3 protein: CASSSDPGSEQYF
CDR3 DNA: TGTGCCAGCAGCTCCGATCCCGGGTCCGAGCAGTACTTC

D gene: -
clone size: -
J gene: TRBJ1-6
V gene: TRBV2
CDR3 length: 14
CDR3 protein: CASSGGLPNSPLHF
CDR3 DNA: TGTGCCAGCTCGGGTGGATTACCTAATTCACCCCTCCACTTT

D gene: TRBD1
clone size: -
J gene: TRBJ2-2
V gene: TRBV6-4
CDR3 length: 15
CDR3 protein: CASSVGPTGIGELFF
CDR3 DNA: TGTGCCAGCAGTGTGGGCCCGACAGGGATTGGGGAGCTGTTTTTT

D gene: TRBD1
clone size: once
J gene: TRBJ2-7
V gene: TRBV13
CDR3 length: 14
CDR3 protein: CASSLVGGSYEQYF
CDR3 DNA: TGTGCCAGCAGCTTGGTAGGGGGCAGCTACGAGCAGTACTTC

D gene: -
clone size: -
J gene: TRBJ1-5
V gene: TRBV2
CDR3 length: 15
CDR3 protein: CASNPETGSNQPQHF
CDR3 DNA: TGTGCCAGCAATCCCGAAACGGGTAGCAATCAGCCCCAGCATTTT

D gene: TRBD2
clone size: -
J gene: TRBJ2-1
V gene: TRBV6-5
CDR3 length: 16
CDR3 protein: CASSYSSGGVYNEQFF
CDR3 DNA: TGTGCCAGCAGTTACAGTAGCGGGGGAGTCTACAATGAGCAGTTCTTC

D gene: -
clone size: -
J gene: TRBJ1-2
V gene: TRBV5-6
CDR3 length: 12
CDR3 protein: CASSLGPGPHTF
CDR3 DNA: TGTGCCAGCAGCTTGGGTCCAGGTCCTCACACCTTC

D gene: TRBD2
clone size: -
J gene: TRBJ2-5
V gene: TRBV6-5
CDR3 length: 16
CDR3 protein: CASSYPPGGSQETQYF
CDR3 DNA: TGTGCCAGCAGTTACCCTCCCGGGGGGAGCCAAGAGACCCAGTACTTC

D gene: -
clone size: -
J gene: TRBJ2-2
V gene: TRBV4-2
CDR3 length: 15
CDR3 protein: CASSQGGIGTGELFF
CDR3 DNA: TGTGCCAGCAGCCAAGGGGGCATTGGCACCGGGGAGCTGTTTTTT

D gene: TRBD1
clone size: -
J gene: TRBJ2-7
V gene: TRBV7-6
CDR3 length: 16
CDR3 protein: CASSLAPGQPGYEQYF
CDR3 DNA: TGTGCCAGCAGCTTAGCTCCGGGACAGCCTGGGTACGAGCAGTACTTC

D gene: TRBD1
clone size: -
J gene: TRBJ1-6
V gene: TRBV6-5
CDR3 length: 13
CDR3 protein: CASTGTGLSALHF
CDR3 DNA: TGTGCCAGCACCGGGACAGGGCTCTCAGCCCTCCACTTT

D gene: TRBD1
clone size: -
J gene: TRBJ1-2
V gene: TRBV27
CDR3 length: 14
CDR3 protein: CASSFRTGGDGYTF
CDR3 DNA: TGTGCCAGCAGTTTCCGGACAGGGGGCGATGGCTACACCTTC

D gene: TRBD2
clone size: -
J gene: TRBJ2-1
V gene: TRBV7-2
CDR3 length: 14
CDR3 protein: CASSPSGGRGEQFF
CDR3 DNA: TGTGCCAGCAGCCCCTCGGGGGGTAGGGGTGAGCAGTTCTTC

D gene: -
clone size: once
J gene: TRBJ2-7
V gene: TRBV11-1
CDR3 length: 12
CDR3 protein: CASSLAPREQYF
CDR3 DNA: TGTGCCAGCAGCTTAGCTCCCCGGGAGCAGTACTTC

D gene: -
clone size: -
J gene: TRBJ2-6
V gene: TRBV5-4
CDR3 length: 16
CDR3 protein: CASSPPGYGGANVLTF
CDR3 DNA: TGTGCCAGCAGCCCGCCAGGCTACGGTGGGGCCAACGTCCTGACTTTC

D gene: -
clone size: -
J gene: TRBJ1-1
V gene: TRBV9
CDR3 length: 14
CDR3 protein: CASSVESGNTEAFF
CDR3 DNA: TGTGCCAGCAGCGTTGAATCGGGTAACACTGAAGCTTTCTTT

D gene: -
clone size: -
J gene: TRBJ1-2
V gene: TRBV9
CDR3 length: 16
CDR3 protein: CASSVVSGARPYGYTF
CDR3 DNA: TGTGCCAGCAGCGTAGTTTCAGGCGCCCGCCCCTATGGCTACACCTTC

D gene: -
clone size: -
J gene: TRBJ1-4
V gene: TRBV10-3
CDR3 length: 15
CDR3 protein: CAISESGLGAEKLFF
CDR3 DNA: TGTGCCATCAGTGAGTCTGGACTGGGTGCGGAAAAACTGTTTTTT

D gene: TRBD1
clone size: -
J gene: TRBJ2-2
V gene: TRBV5-5
CDR3 length: 14
CDR3 protein: CASGEQGYTGELFF
CDR3 DNA: TGTGCCAGCGGGGAACAGGGGTACACCGGGGAGCTGTTTTTT

D gene: TRBD1
clone size: -
J gene: TRBJ2-7
V gene: TRBV27
CDR3 length: 14
CDR3 protein: CASSAGTGAYEQYF
CDR3 DNA: TGTGCCAGCAGTGCCGGGACAGGGGCCTACGAGCAGTACTTC

D gene: TRBD2
clone size: -
J gene: TRBJ2-1
V gene: TRBV5-4
CDR3 length: 16
CDR3 protein: CASSPGLAGIYNEQFF
CDR3 DNA: TGTGCCAGCAGCCCGGGACTAGCGGGGATCTACAATGAGCAGTTCTTC

D gene: TRBD2
clone size: once
J gene: TRBJ2-7
V gene: TRBV7-3
CDR3 length: 19
CDR3 protein: CASSLIGPAGAQDTYEQYF
CDR3 DNA: TGTGCCAGCAGCTTAATCGGTCCAGCGGGGGCCCAGGATACCTACGAGCAGTACTTC

D gene: -
clone size: -
J gene: TRBJ2-3
V gene: TRBV4-1
CDR3 length: 15
CDR3 protein: CATQPQGTSTDTQYF
CDR3 DNA: TGCGCCACCCAACCACAGGGTACTAGCACAGATACGCAGTATTTT

D gene: TRBD1
clone size: once
J gene: TRBJ1-5
V gene: TRBV27
CDR3 length: 15
CDR3 protein: CASSFNPGGAQPQHF
CDR3 DNA: TGTGCCAGCAGTTTCAACCCAGGGGGCGCCCAGCCCCAGCATTTT

D gene: -
clone size: -
J gene: TRBJ2-1
V gene: TRBV9
CDR3 length: 15
CDR3 protein: CASSVAGGTYNEQFF
CDR3 DNA: TGTGCCAGCAGCGTCGCAGGGGGGACCTACAATGAGCAGTTCTTC